This T cell receptor (beta chain) was sequenced during a study of cytomegalovirus exposure and HLA in healthy donors. About this clone itself: Its antigen is as yet unknown.

General study findings and limits: An analysis was carried out at a later point. It showed that HLA-associated TCR beta chains were more clonally expanded than equally common non-associated chains.

Primers included in the PCR were 60 Vbeta and 13 Jbeta primers. The table came from immunoSEQ multiplex PCR; TCRdb's copy has only in-frame clones and leaves some out. The table shows about 200,000 clones, with 82% occurring only once. Germline V gene lookup returns CDR1 SGHVS and CDR2 FQNEAQ. The CDR3 consists of 14 residues. V lost 5 bases, J lost 0 bases, and 11 bases lay in between. Sequencing input: PBMCs. The sequence came from a woman in her 50s in good health and CMV-seropositive. V usage is TRBV7-8 and J usage is TRBJ2-7; D possibly corresponds to TRBD2 (5 bases). The CDR3 region has the DNA TGTGCCAGCAGCGCGTTTGGAGGCTCCTACGAGCAGTACTTC. Amino acids: CASSAFGGSYEQYF.